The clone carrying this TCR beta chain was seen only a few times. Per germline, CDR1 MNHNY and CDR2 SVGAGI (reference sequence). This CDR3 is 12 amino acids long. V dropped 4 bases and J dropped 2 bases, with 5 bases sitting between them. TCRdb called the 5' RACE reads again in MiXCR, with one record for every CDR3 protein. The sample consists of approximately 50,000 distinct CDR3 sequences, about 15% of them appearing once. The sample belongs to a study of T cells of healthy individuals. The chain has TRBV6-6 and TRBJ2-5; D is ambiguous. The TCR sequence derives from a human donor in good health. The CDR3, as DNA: TGTGCCAGCAGTTTGGAACAAGAGACCCAGTACTTC. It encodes CASSLEQETQYF.